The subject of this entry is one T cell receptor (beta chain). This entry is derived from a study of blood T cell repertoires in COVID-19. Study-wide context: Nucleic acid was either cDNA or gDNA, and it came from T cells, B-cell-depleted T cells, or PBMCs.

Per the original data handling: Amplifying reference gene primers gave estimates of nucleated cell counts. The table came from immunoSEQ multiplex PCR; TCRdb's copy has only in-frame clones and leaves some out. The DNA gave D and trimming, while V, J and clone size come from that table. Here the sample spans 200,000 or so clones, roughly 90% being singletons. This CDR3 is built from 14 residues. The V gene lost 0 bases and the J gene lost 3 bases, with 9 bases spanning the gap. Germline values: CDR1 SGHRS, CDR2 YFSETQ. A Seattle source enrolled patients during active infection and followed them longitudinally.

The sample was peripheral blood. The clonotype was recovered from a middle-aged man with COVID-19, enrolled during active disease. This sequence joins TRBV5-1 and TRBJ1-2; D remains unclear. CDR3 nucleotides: TGCGCCAGCAGCTTGGTCCCGGAGGACTATGGCTACACCTTC. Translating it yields CASSLVPEDYGYTF.